These 7 T cell receptor beta chains were sequenced from one sample in a study of high-grade serous ovarian cancer treatment subgroups. Tumor tissue was taken before any definitive surgery or chemotherapy was given. Assay used: immunoSEQ multiplex PCR; TCRdb lists only in-frame clones, some missing. The table lists nearly 15,000 clones, about 90% of them singletons. Sequencing input: tumor tissue. These receptors all stem from a human donor with high-grade serous ovarian cancer.

The chain is built from TRBV2 and TRBJ1-4; 9 bases are shared with TRBD1. V trimming: 7 bases; J trimming: 9 bases; junction bases outside the gene matches: 12. The germline CDR1 and CDR2 sequences are SNHLY and FYNNEI. The CDR3 loop spans 15 amino acids. CDR3 coding DNA: TGTGCCAGCACCACCTTCCGGGACAGGGCCCAAAAACTGTTTTTT. It specifies CASTTFRDRAQKLFF.

This chain links TRBV5-1 with TRBJ2-7; possible D gene TRBD1, 5 bases. CDR3 size: 15 residues. V was shortened by 1 base and J by 5 bases, with 16 bases between the two germline ends. The V gene's germline CDR1 is SGHRS and CDR2 YFSETQ. CDR3 in amino acids: CASSLWIGAVDEQYF. The CDR3 DNA sequence: TGCGCCAGCAGCTTGTGGATAGGGGCCGTAGACGAGCAGTACTTC.

The V gene is TRBV25-1, the J gene TRBJ1-3; 8 bases fit TRBD1. Germline trimming cut 4 bases from V and 0 bases from J; bases unmatched to any gene: 8. The CDR3 loop spans 17 amino acids. Germline CDR1 and CDR2: MGHDK and SYGVNS. The CDR3 loop is CASSGYPGGGSGNTIYF. In DNA form, the CDR3 reads TGTGCCAGCAGTGGGTACCCAGGGGGCGGCTCTGGAAACACCATATATTTT.

The chain is built from TRBV10-2 and TRBJ2-7; 11 nucleotides match TRBD2. Germline CDR1 and CDR2: WSHSY and SAAADI. The CDR3 is made up of 15 amino acids. V gave up 6 bases and J gave up 0 bases; unmatched junction bases: 4. As DNA, the CDR3 is TGCGCCAGCAGGACTAGCGGGGCTAGCTCCTACGAGCAGTACTTC. This translates into CASRTSGASSYEQYF.

This CDR3 reads CASSQFGVTNQPQHF. The DNA for the CDR3 is TGTGCCAGCAGCCAATTTGGGGTTACCAATCAGCCCCAGCATTTT. The V and J genes are TRBV16 and TRBJ1-5; no firm D call. The CDR3 loop spans 15 amino acids. The germline V and J ends were trimmed by 1 base and 3 bases, with 10 bases remaining between them. The germline CDR1 and CDR2 sequences are KGHSY and FQNENV. Full variable domain (remainder filled in from reference TRBV16 and TRBJ1-5): GEEVAQTPKHLVRGEGQKAKLYCAPIKGHSYVFWYQQVLKNEFKFLISFQNENVFDETGMPKERFSAKCLPNSPCSLEIQATKLEDSAVYFCASSQFGVTNQPQHFGDGTRLSIL.

This rearrangement joins TRBV6-1 to TRBJ1-6; D unresolved. The CDR3 spans 12 residues. From germline, CDR1 is MNHNS and CDR2 SASEGT. V dropped 8 bases and J dropped 6 bases, with 8 bases sitting between them. In DNA, the CDR3 is TGTGCCAGCCGACGGGCTAATTCACCCCTCCACTTT. This codes for CASRRANSPLHF.

The rearrangement joins TRBV23-1 to TRBJ2-1; unclear D gene. TRBV23-1 belongs to the ORF category, with a function that is uncertain. Between the trimmed V and J ends, which lost 6 bases and 10 bases, there was a span of 22 bases. The length of the CDR3 is 15 residues. The CDR3 loop is CASRPLFLMSGEQFF. The CDR3, as DNA: TGCGCCAGCAGACCTCTCTTTTTGATGAGTGGCGAGCAGTTCTTC.